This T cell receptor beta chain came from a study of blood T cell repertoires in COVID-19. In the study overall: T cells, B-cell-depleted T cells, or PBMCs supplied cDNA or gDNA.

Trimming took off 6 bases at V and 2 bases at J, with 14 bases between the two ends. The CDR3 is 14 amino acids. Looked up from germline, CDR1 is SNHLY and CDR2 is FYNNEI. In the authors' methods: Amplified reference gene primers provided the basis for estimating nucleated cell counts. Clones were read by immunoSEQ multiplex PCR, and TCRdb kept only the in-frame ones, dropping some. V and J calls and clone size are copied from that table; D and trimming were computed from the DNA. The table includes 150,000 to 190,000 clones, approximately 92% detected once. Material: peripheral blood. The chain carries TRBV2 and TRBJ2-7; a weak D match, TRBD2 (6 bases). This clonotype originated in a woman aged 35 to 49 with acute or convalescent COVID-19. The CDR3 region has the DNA TGTGCCAGCAGCCCGGGACTTGCGGCCTACGAGCAGTACTTC. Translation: CASSPGLAAYEQYF.